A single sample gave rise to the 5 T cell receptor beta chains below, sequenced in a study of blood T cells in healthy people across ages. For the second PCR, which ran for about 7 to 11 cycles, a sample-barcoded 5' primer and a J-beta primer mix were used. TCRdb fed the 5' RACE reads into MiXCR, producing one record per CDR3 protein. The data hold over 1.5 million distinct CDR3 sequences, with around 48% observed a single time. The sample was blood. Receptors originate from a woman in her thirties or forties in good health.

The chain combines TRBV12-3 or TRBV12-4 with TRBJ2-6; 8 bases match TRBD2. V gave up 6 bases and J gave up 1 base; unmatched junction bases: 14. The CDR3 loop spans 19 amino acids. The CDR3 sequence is CASRLRYPGGPSGANVLTF. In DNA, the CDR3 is TGTGCCAGCAGGTTAAGGTACCCGGGGGGGCCATCTGGGGCCAACGTCCTGACTTTC.

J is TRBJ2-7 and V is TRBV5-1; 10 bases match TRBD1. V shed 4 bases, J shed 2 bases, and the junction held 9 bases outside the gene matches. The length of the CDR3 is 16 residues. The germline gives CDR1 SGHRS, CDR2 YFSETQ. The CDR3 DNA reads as TGCGCCAGCAGCCGCAATACCGGGACAGGGGCCTACGAGCAGTACTTC. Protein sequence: CASSRNTGTGAYEQYF. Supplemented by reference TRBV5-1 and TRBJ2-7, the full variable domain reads KAGVTQTPRYLIKTRGQQVTLSCSPISGHRSVSWYQQTPGQGLQFLFEYFSETQRNKGNFPGRFSGRQFSNSRSEMNVSTLELGDSALYLCASSRNTGTGAYEQYFGPGTRLTVT.

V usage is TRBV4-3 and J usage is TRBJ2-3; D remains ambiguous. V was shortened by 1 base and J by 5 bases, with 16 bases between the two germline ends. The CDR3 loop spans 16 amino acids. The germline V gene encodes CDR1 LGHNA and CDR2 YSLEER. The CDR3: CASSQAYSIEKDTQYF. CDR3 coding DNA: TGCGCCAGCAGCCAAGCGTACAGCATCGAGAAAGATACGCAGTATTTT.

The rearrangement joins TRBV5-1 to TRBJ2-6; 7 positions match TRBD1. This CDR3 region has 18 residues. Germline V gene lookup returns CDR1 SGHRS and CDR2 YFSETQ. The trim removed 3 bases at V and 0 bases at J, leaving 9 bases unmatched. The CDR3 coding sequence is TGCGCCAGCAGCTCGTATCCGGGACAGAGCTCTGGGGCCAACGTCCTGACTTTC. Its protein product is CASSSYPGQSSGANVLTF.

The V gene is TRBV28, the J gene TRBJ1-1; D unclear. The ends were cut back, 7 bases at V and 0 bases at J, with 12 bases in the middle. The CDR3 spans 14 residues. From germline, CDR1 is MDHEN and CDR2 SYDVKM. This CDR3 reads CASKRNAMNTEAFF. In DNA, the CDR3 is TGTGCCAGCAAGAGGAATGCCATGAACACTGAAGCTTTCTTT. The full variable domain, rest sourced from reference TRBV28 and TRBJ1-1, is DVKVTQSSRYLVKRTGEKVFLECVQDMDHENMFWYRQDPGLGLRLIYFSYDVKMKEKGDIPEGYSVSREKKERFSLILESASTNQTSMYLCASKRNAMNTEAFFGQGTRLTVV.